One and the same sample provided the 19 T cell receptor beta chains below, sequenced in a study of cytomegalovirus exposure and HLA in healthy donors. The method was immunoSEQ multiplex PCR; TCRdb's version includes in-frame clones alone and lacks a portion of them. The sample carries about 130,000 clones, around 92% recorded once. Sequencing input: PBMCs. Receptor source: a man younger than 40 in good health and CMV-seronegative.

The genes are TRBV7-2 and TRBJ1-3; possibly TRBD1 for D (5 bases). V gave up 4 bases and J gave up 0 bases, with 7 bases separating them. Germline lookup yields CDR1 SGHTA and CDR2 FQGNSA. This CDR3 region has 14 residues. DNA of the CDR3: TGTGCCAGCAGCTCGCAGGGCTCTGGAAACACCATATATTTT. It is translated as CASSSQGSGNTIYF. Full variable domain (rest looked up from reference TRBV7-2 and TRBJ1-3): GAGVSQSPSNKVTEKGKDVELRCDPISGHTALYWYRQSLGQGLEFLIYFQGNSAPDKSGLPSDRFSAERTGGSVSTLTIQRTQQEDSAVYLCASSSQGSGNTIYFGEGSWLTVV.

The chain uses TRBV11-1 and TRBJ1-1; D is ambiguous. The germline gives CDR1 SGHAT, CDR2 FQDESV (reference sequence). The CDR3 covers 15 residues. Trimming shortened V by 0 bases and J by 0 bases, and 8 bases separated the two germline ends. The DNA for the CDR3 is TGTGCCAGCAGCTTAGCCCGCGGGATGAACACTGAAGCTTTCTTT. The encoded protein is CASSLARGMNTEAFF.

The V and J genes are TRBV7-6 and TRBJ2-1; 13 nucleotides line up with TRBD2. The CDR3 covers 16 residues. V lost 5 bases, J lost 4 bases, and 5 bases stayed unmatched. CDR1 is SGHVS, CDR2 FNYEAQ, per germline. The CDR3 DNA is TGTGCCAGCAGCGCCACTAGCGGGGGGGCTTACAATGAGCAGTTCTTC. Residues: CASSATSGGAYNEQFF.

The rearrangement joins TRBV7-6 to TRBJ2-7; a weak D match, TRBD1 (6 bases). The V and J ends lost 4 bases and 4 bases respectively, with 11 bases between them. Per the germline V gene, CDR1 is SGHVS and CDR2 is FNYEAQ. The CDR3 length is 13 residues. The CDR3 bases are TGTGCCAGCAGCTCCCCGGGACATTACGAGCAGTACTTC. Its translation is CASSSPGHYEQYF.

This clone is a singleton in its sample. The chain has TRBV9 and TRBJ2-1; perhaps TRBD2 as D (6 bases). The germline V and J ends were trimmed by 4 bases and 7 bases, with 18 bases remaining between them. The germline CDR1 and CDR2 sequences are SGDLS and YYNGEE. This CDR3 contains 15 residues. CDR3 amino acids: CASSPGVGGVNEQFF. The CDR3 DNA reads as TGTGCCAGCAGCCCCGGGGTTGGAGGGGTTAATGAGCAGTTCTTC.

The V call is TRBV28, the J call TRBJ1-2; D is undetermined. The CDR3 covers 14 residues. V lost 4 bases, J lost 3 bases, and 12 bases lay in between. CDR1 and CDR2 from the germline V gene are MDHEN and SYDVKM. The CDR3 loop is CASSSSPSYYGYTF. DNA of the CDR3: TGTGCCAGCAGTTCGTCCCCCTCTTACTATGGCTACACCTTC.

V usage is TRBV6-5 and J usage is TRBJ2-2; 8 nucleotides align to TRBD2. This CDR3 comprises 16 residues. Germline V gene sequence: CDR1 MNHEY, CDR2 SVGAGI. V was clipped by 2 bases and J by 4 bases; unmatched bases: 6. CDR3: CASSYTHGGATGELFF. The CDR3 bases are TGTGCCAGCAGTTACACACACGGGGGGGCCACCGGGGAGCTGTTTTTT.

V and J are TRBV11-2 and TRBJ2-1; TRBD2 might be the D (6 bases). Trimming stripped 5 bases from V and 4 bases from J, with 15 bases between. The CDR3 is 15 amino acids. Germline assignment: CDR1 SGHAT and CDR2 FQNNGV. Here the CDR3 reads CASSPSEGTYNEQFF. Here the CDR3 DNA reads TGTGCCAGCAGCCCTAGCGAGGGAACGTACAATGAGCAGTTCTTC.

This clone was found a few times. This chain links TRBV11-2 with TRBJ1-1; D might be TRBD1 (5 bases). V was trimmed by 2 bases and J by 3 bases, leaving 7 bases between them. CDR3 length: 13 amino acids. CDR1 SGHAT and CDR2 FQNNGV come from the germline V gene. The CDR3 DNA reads TGTGCCAGCAGCTTACAGGGTCACACTGAAGCTTTCTTT. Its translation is CASSLQGHTEAFF.

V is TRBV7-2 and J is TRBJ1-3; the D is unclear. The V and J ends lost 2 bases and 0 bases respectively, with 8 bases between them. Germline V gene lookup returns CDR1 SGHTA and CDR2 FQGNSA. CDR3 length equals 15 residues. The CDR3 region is CASSLYGPSGNTIYF. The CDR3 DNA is TGTGCCAGCAGCTTATATGGGCCCTCTGGAAACACCATATATTTT. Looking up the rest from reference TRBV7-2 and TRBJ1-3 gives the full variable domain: GAGVSQSPSNKVTEKGKDVELRCDPISGHTALYWYRQSLGQGLEFLIYFQGNSAPDKSGLPSDRFSAERTGGSVSTLTIQRTQQEDSAVYLCASSLYGPSGNTIYFGEGSWLTVV.

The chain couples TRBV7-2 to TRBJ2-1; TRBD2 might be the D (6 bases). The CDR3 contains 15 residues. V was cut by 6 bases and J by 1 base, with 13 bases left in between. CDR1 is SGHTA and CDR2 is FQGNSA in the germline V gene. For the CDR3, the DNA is TGTGCCAGCAGTTTGACTAGGCAATCCTACAATGAGCAGTTCTTC. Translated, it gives CASSLTRQSYNEQFF.

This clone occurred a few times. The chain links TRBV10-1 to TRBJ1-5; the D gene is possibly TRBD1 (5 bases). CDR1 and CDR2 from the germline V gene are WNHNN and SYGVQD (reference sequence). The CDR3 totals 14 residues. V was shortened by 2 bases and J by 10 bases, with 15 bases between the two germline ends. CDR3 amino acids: CASSEQGRSGPQHF. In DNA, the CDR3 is TGCGCCAGCAGTGAGCAGGGAAGATCGGGTCCCCAGCATTTT.

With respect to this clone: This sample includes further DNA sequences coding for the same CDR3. In DNA form, the CDR3 reads TGCGCCAGCAGCCAAGACAGGGGAAACACCGGGGAGCTGTTTTTT. This gives the protein CASSQDRGNTGELFF. The rearrangement uses TRBV4-3 and TRBJ2-2, with D possibly matching TRBD1 (6 bases). Trimming left V 0 bases short and J 2 bases short, with 7 bases between. CDR1 and CDR2 (germline): LGHNA, YSLEER. This CDR3 contains 15 residues.

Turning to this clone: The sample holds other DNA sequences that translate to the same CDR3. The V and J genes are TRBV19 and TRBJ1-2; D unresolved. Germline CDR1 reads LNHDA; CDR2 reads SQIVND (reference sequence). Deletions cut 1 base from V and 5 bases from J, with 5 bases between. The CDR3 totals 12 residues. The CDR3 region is CASSIAEYGYTF. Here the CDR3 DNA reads TGTGCCAGTAGTATAGCGGAGTATGGCTACACCTTC. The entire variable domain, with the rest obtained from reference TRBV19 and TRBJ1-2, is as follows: DGGITQSPKYLFRKEGQNVTLSCEQNLNHDAMYWYRQDPGQGLRLIYYSQIVNDFQKGDIAEGYSVSREKKESFPLTVTSAQKNPTAFYLCASSIAEYGYTFGSGTRLTVV.

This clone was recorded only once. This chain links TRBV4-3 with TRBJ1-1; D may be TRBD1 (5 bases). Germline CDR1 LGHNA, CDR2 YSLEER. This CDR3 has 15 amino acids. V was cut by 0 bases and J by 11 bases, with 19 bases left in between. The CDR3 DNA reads TGCGCCAGCAGCCAAGATAGCGGGACGGCCCCTGGGGCTTTCTTT. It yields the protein CASSQDSGTAPGAFF.

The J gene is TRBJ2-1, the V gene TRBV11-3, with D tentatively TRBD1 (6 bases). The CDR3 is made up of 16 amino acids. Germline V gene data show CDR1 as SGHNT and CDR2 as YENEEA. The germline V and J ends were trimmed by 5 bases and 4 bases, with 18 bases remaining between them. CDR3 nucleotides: TGTGCCAGCAGCCAAAGAGGACAGATCCATTACAATGAGCAGTTCTTC. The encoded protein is CASSQRGQIHYNEQFF. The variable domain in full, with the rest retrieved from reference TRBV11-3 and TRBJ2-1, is EAGVVQSPRYKIIEKKQPVAFWCNPISGHNTLYWYLQNLGQGPELLIRYENEEAVDDSQLPKDRFSAERLKGVDSTLKIQPAELGDSAVYLCASSQRGQIHYNEQFFGPGTRLTVL.

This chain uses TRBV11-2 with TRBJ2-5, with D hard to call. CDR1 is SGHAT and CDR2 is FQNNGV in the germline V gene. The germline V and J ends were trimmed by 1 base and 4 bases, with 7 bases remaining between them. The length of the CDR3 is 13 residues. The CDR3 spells CASSLGSGETQYF. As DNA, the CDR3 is TGTGCCAGCAGCTTAGGATCGGGAGAGACCCAGTACTTC.

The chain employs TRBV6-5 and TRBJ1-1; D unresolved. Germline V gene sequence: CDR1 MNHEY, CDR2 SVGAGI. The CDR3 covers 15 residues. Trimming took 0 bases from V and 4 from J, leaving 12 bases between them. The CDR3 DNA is TGTGCCAGCAGTTACTCCCTGGGCCGGGGCACTGAAGCTTTCTTT. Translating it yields CASSYSLGRGTEAFF.

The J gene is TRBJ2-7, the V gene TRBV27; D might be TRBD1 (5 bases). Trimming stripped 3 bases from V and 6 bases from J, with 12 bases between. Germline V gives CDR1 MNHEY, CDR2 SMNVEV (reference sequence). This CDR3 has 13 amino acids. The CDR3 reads CASSLLQGSEQYF. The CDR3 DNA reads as TGTGCCAGCAGTTTGTTGCAGGGTTCCGAGCAGTACTTC.